One T cell receptor (beta chain) is described in this entry. Its target is unknown. It was with 60 Vbeta and 13 Jbeta primers that the PCR ran. The table came from immunoSEQ multiplex PCR; TCRdb's copy has only in-frame clones and leaves some out. This sample lists under 40,000 clones; its ten largest clones have less than 6%. The record originates from a study of cytomegalovirus exposure and HLA in healthy donors. Study outcomes and limitations: The Asian-associated ancestry cluster reportedly had fewer N-insertions than the approximately 610-donor mean in a later analysis. Several of the most significant clusters were apparently associated with common viral pathogens in a later analysis. Rare sequences made up most TCRs, while some public TCRs were found in many donors.

There are 14 residues in the CDR3. Per the germline V gene, CDR1 is SGDLS and CDR2 is YYNGEE. V lost 0 bases, J lost 4 bases, and 10 bases lay in between. The TCR was taken from a female donor in good health and CMV-seronegative. The chain is built from TRBV9 and TRBJ1-1, with D possibly matching TRBD1 (5 bases). The sample consisted of PBMCs. CDR3 sequence reads: CASSVEGKGTEAFF. CDR3 coding DNA: TGTGCCAGCAGCGTAGAGGGGAAGGGCACTGAAGCTTTCTTT. The complete variable domain, with remaining parts taken from reference TRBV9 and TRBJ1-1, reads DSGVTQTPKHLITATGQRVTLRCSPRSGDLSVYWYQQSLDQGLQFLIQYYNGEERAKGNILERFSAQQFPDLHSELNLSSLELGDSALYFCASSVEGKGTEAFFGQGTRLTVV.